One sample yielded the 9 T cell receptor beta chains listed below, sequenced in a study of cytomegalovirus exposure and HLA in healthy donors. In the PCR, 60 Vbeta and 13 Jbeta primers were used. Method: immunoSEQ multiplex PCR; TCRdb's copy keeps in-frame clones and lacks some. The sample carries 100,000 to 150,000 clones, 82% recorded once. Material: PBMCs. These receptors originate from a woman aged 45-60 years in good health and CMV-seropositive.

This chain uses TRBV10-3 with TRBJ2-3; 7 bases agree with TRBD2. CDR1 is ENHRY, CDR2 SYGVKD, per germline. The CDR3 is 13 amino acids. V gave up 10 bases and J gave up 6 bases; unmatched junction bases: 10. The CDR3 sequence: CATRRGESDTQYF. The CDR3 DNA is TGTGCCACCCGACGGGGGGAATCTGATACGCAGTATTTT.

The CDR3 DNA reads TGCGCCAGCAGCCAAGAGTTTGACGGGACACAAGCTTTCTTT. Residues: CASSQEFDGTQAFF. This chain uses TRBV4-1 with TRBJ1-1, with a possible D match to TRBD1 (6 bases). The CDR3 runs to 14 residues. V was pared by 0 bases and J by 9 bases, with 14 bases between. Germline CDR1 MGHRA, CDR2 YSYEKL.

V gene TRBV28 combines with J gene TRBJ2-7; tentatively, D is TRBD1 (6 bases). Germline assignment: CDR1 MDHEN and CDR2 SYDVKM. The CDR3 runs 14 residues. V was clipped by 5 bases and J by 6 bases, with 17 bases between them. The CDR3 sequence: CASSLGQGISEQYF. CDR3 in DNA: TGTGCCAGCAGTCTGGGTCAGGGGATCTCCGAGCAGTACTTC.

The rearrangement joins TRBV6-4 to TRBJ2-1; possibly TRBD2 for D (7 bases). V lost 6 bases to trimming and J lost 4 bases, with 10 bases between them. The CDR3 length is 13 residues. Germline CDR1 and CDR2: MRHNA and SNTAGT. In nucleotides, the CDR3 is TGTGCCAGCAGAGGGGGGGAATACAATGAGCAGTTCTTC. It translates to CASRGGEYNEQFF.

The V call is TRBV5-1, the J call TRBJ1-2, with 9 bases that match TRBD1. Trimming took 0 bases from V and 6 from J; bases not matched to a gene: 0. The CDR3 length is 13 residues. Germline CDR1 and CDR2: SGHRS and YFSETQ. The CDR3 bases are TGCGCCAGCAGCTTGGGGACAGGGGATGGCTACACCTTC. Translation: CASSLGTGDGYTF.

The chain is built from TRBV27 and TRBJ2-5; 11 bases line up with TRBD1. The J call may be in error: the DNA end matches TRBJ2-7 better. This CDR3 region has 14 residues. CDR1 is MNHEY, CDR2 SMNVEV, per germline (reference sequence). This CDR3 is CASRSGQGALEQYF. DNA of the CDR3: TGTGCCAGCAGGTCCGGACAGGGGGCCCTCGAGCAGTACTTC.

This clone has a handful of counts. The V and J genes are TRBV6-1 and TRBJ2-4; 8 bases are shared with TRBD1. The CDR3 extends over 13 amino acids. The germline V gene encodes CDR1 MNHNS and CDR2 SASEGT. V shed 8 bases and J 11 bases; nucleotides not matched to a gene: 11. The CDR3 spells CASSPGQGRFQYF. In nucleotides, the CDR3 is TGTGCCAGCTCCCCTGGACAGGGACGATTTCAGTACTTC.

The chain combines TRBV19 with TRBJ1-5, with 8 bases matching TRBD1. After removal of 9 bases from V and 0 bases from J, the junction contained 4 bases not matched to a gene. The CDR3 sequence is 14 residues long. Germline CDR1 is LNHDA and CDR2 is SQIVND (reference sequence). The CDR3 here is CASRRGHSNQPQHF. In nucleotides, the CDR3 is TGTGCCAGCCGCAGGGGGCATAGCAATCAGCCCCAGCATTTT.

This sequence joins TRBV4-3 and TRBJ2-7; 10 bases fit TRBD1. This CDR3 is 19 amino acids long. Germline CDR1 is LGHNA and CDR2 is YSLEER. V lost 0 bases to trimming and J lost 2 bases; unmatched junction nucleotides: 13. Written as DNA, the CDR3 is TGCGCCAGCAGCCAAGATTATAGGGGTGGGGGACAGGGGACCTACGAGCAGTACTTC. Translating gives CASSQDYRGGGQGTYEQYF.